These T cell receptor beta chains were read from a single sample in a study of cytomegalovirus exposure and HLA in healthy donors. Data came from immunoSEQ multiplex PCR; TCRdb stores just in-frame clones and leaves some out. This sample has 150,000 or so clones; around four fifths occur once, and the top ten carry roughly 9.3%. Sequencing was carried out using PBMCs. These TCRs come from a man aged 18 to 30 in good health and CMV-seropositive. Both conserved end residues are part of each CDR3. A D gene is named only where the DNA matches it firmly. Only part of the rows carry a size: once, few, many, or a class if the clone is expanded.

D gene	clone size	CDR3 length	V gene	J gene	CDR3 DNA	CDR3 protein
.	few	13	TRBV13	TRBJ1-1	TGTGCCAGCAGCTTACAGGAAACCACTGAAGCTTTCTTT	CASSLQETTEAFF
.	.	15	TRBV18	TRBJ2-3	TGTGCCAGCTCACCCGGGGGATCACTCACAGATACGCAGTATTTT	CASSPGGSLTDTQYF
.	.	13	TRBV6-5	TRBJ2-6	TGTGCCAGCAGCCTTTCTGGGGCCAACGTCCTGACTTTC	CASSLSGANVLTF
.	.	11	TRBV6-1	TRBJ1-2	TGTGCCAGCAGTTTCCTTCGGGAATACACCTTC	CASSFLREYTF
TRBD1	.	15	TRBV27	TRBJ2-7	TGTGCCAGCAGTTTATCGATAGGGACAGGGAATGAGCAGTACTTC	CASSLSIGTGNEQYF
TRBD1	.	17	TRBV11-2	TRBJ1-1	TGTGCCAGCAGCTTAGAAGGGGGCCGGGGGAGAAACACTGAAGCTTTCTTT	CASSLEGGRGRNTEAFF
TRBD2	.	13	TRBV11-3	TRBJ2-1	TGTGCCACCACTAGCGGGATCGGCAATGAGCAGTTCTTC	CATTSGIGNEQFF
.	.	16	TRBV21-1	TRBJ2-1	TGTGCCAGCAGCAAAGGGGCGGGGTTGGGGGGAAATGAGCAGTTCTTC	CASSKGAGLGGNEQFF
TRBD2	.	23	TRBV28	TRBJ2-7	TGTGCCAGCAGCTATCATCCCTTACAGGGTAACCTACTTATAGCGGGGAAGGACTACGAGCAGTACTTC	CASSYHPLQGNLLIAGKDYEQYF
.	.	13	TRBV15	TRBJ1-1	TGTGCCACCAGCAGAGATCCGGTCAGGAATGCTTTCTTT	CATSRDPVRNAFF
.	.	17	TRBV18	TRBJ1-5	TGTGCCAGCTCACCACAAGAAGGGACTATCCCCCATCAGCCCCAGCATTTT	CASSPQEGTIPHQPQHF
.	.	16	TRBV6-6	TRBJ1-4	TGTGCCAGCAGTTACGTCCTACCTCGGGAGTCGGGTGAACTGTTTTTT	CASSYVLPRESGELFF
.	.	16	TRBV14	TRBJ2-7	TGTGCCAGCAGCCCCCCCTGGACAGTCTTTCCCTACGAGCAGTACTTC	CASSPPWTVFPYEQYF
.	.	16	TRBV25-1	TRBJ1-4	TGTGCCAGCAGTGAACTCCGGGGGGGAACTAATGAAAAACTGTTTTTT	CASSELRGGTNEKLFF
.	.	15	TRBV28	TRBJ1-4	TGTGCCAGCAGCCCCAGGGGTGGGCCTAATGAAAAACTGTTTTTT	CASSPRGGPNEKLFF
.	few	15	TRBV4-1	TRBJ1-5	TGCGCCAGCAGCCTTAGGACAGATAGCAATCAGCCCCAGCATTTT	CASSLRTDSNQPQHF
.	.	13	TRBV11-2	TRBJ2-1	TGTGCCAGCAGCGGAGCAGCCTACAATGAGCAGTTCTTC	CASSGAAYNEQFF
.	.	17	TRBV7-9	TRBJ2-1	TGTGCCAGCAGCAGACCCATAGTGGGGGGGCCGGGAGATGAGCAGTTCTTC	CASSRPIVGGPGDEQFF
TRBD2	.	17	TRBV6-4	TRBJ2-1	TGTGCCAGCAGTGAGAAAAGCGGGGCCTTCTCCTACAATGAGCAGTTCTTC	CASSEKSGAFSYNEQFF
.	few	20	TRBV5-1	TRBJ2-1	TGCGCCAGCAGCTTGGACGGACTAGTGGGGGCGGTACAATTTCACAATGAGCAGTTCTTC	CASSLDGLVGAVQFHNEQFF
.	few	14	TRBV6-4	TRBJ1-2	TGTGCCAGCAGTCCGAACGACTCCCCCTATGGCTACACCTTC	CASSPNDSPYGYTF
TRBD1	.	15	TRBV5-4	TRBJ1-2	TGTGCCAGCAGCTGGAGGGACAGGGGGAACTATGGCTACACCTTC	CASSWRDRGNYGYTF
TRBD1	.	14	TRBV6-1	TRBJ1-1	TGTGCCAGCAATATAAACAGGGGGGAAACTGAAGCTTTCTTT	CASNINRGETEAFF
.	.	15	TRBV5-4	TRBJ2-3	TGTGCCAGCAGCTTATTGGACTGGGCCTCAGATACGCAGTATTTT	CASSLLDWASDTQYF
.	.	15	TRBV2	TRBJ1-4	TGTGCCAGCAGTGACGACTTACAGGAAGGGGGAAAACTGTTTTTT	CASSDDLQEGGKLFF
.	.	13	TRBV5-1	TRBJ2-7	TGCGCCAGCAGCTCCCGCCCGGTCGACGAGCAGTACTTC	CASSSRPVDEQYF
TRBD2	.	15	TRBV19	TRBJ2-7	TGTGCCAGTAGTTCCGGGACTAGCGGTTCCTACGAGCAGTACTTC	CASSSGTSGSYEQYF
.	once	11	TRBV6-5	TRBJ1-1	TGTGCCAGCAGTAACGGGGATGAAGCTTTCTTT	CASSNGDEAFF
.	.	12	TRBV15	TRBJ2-1	TGTGCCACCAGCATAGCATACAATGAGCAGTTCTTC	CATSIAYNEQFF
.	.	18	TRBV7-9	TRBJ1-3	TGTGCCAGCAGCTTAGGCCTCGGGACTGCGGACTCTGGAAACACCATATATTTT	CASSLGLGTADSGNTIYF
.	.	15	TRBV7-2	TRBJ2-5	TGTGCCAGCAGCTTAGCGGGAGGACTCCAAGAGACCCAGTACTTC	CASSLAGGLQETQYF
.	.	12	TRBV7-2	TRBJ1-1	TGTGCCAGCAGCTTTCTTGCGTCGTGGGCTTTCTTT	CASSFLASWAFF
.	.	18	TRBV10-3	TRBJ1-5	TGTGCCATCAGTGAGTCGGCTTTTGGAGCGGGAGCGAATCAGCCCCAGCATTTT	CAISESAFGAGANQPQHF
TRBD1	.	17	TRBV7-9	TRBJ2-1	TGTGCCAGCAGCTCCAATATAGGGGGCGGGCAGTACAATGAGCAGTTCTTC	CASSSNIGGGQYNEQFF
.	.	13	TRBV30	TRBJ1-2	TGTGCCTGGGGAATCCAGGGTAAAAATGGCTACACCTTC	CAWGIQGKNGYTF
TRBD1	once	15	TRBV5-6	TRBJ2-7	TGTGCCAGCAGCGATCCGGGACAGGGGTCCTACGAGCAGTACTTC	CASSDPGQGSYEQYF
.	.	15	TRBV7-9	TRBJ1-3	TGTGCCAGCAGCTTAGGGTCCGGGGGGCCGGACACCATATATTTT	CASSLGSGGPDTIYF
TRBD1	.	19	TRBV7-9	TRBJ2-7	TGTGCCAGCAGCTTAGGCAAAATTTCCGGGACAGTTAGGTCTCACGAGCAGTACTTC	CASSLGKISGTVRSHEQYF
.	once	15	TRBV7-2	TRBJ2-1	TGTGCCAGTCGCAAGGGTCCCGGAGGCAACAATGAGCAGTTCTTC	CASRKGPGGNNEQFF
TRBD2	.	16	TRBV9	TRBJ2-1	TGTGCCAGCAGCCTCCGCAGCGGGAGAGGGTACAATGAGCAGTTCTTC	CASSLRSGRGYNEQFF
.	.	11	TRBV29-1	TRBJ2-1	TGCAGCGTTGAAGAGTCAGGGAAGCAGTTCTTC	CSVEESGKQFF
.	once	15	TRBV19	TRBJ1-5	TGTGCCAGTAGTAGGTCACAAGGAGGGATGGAGCCCCAGCATTTT	CASSRSQGGMEPQHF
.	few	15	TRBV13	TRBJ1-2	TGTGCCAGCAGCTTAGGTTCCGGCGGTAACTATGGCTACACCTTC	CASSLGSGGNYGYTF
.	.	15	TRBV11-2	TRBJ1-4	TGTGCCAGCAGCTTATATTCTGTGACTAATGAAAAACTGTTTTTT	CASSLYSVTNEKLFF
.	.	16	TRBV5-8	TRBJ2-3	TGTGCCAGCAGCTTTCATGAGATAACGAGCACAGATACGCAGTATTTT	CASSFHEITSTDTQYF
TRBD1	.	14	TRBV6-5	TRBJ1-2	TGTGCCAGCAGGGAAGACAGGGAAGACTATGGCTACACCTTC	CASREDREDYGYTF
TRBD1	few	17	TRBV7-9	TRBJ2-3	TGTGCCAGCAGCAACACCTGGACAGGGGGATCCACAGATACGCAGTATTTT	CASSNTWTGGSTDTQYF
.	.	11	TRBV29-1	TRBJ2-7	TGCAGCGCCAGAACAGGGATCGAGCAGTACTTC	CSARTGIEQYF
.	.	13	TRBV30	TRBJ2-7	TGTGCCTGGACGGGACACTTGGCCTACGAGCAGTACTTC	CAWTGHLAYEQYF